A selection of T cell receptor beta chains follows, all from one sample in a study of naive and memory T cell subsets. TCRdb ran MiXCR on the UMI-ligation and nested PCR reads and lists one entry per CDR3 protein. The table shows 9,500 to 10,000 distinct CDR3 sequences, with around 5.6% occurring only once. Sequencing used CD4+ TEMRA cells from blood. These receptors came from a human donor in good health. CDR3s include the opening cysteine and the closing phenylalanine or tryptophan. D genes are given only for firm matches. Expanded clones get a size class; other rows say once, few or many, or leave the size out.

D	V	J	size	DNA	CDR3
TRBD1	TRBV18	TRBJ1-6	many	TGTGCCAGCTCACCGTCGTTGCCAGGGGGAGATTCACCCCTCCACTTT	CASSPSLPGGDSPLHF
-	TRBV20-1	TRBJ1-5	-	TGCAGTGCTAGAGTCGACACCAATCAGCCCCAGCATTTT	CSARVDTNQPQHF
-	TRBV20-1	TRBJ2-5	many	TGCAGTGCTAGAGTCGAAAAACAAGAGACCCAGTACTTC	CSARVEKQETQYF
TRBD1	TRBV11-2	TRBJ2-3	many	TGTGCCAGCAGCTTAGTGGGGACAGGGGGCAGAGATACGCAGTATTTT	CASSLVGTGGRDTQYF
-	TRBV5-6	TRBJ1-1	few	TGTGCCAGCAGCTTGAGGGTGAACACTGAAGCTTTCTTT	CASSLRVNTEAFF
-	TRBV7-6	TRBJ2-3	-	TGTGCCAGCAGCTTAGCTCCCCCTAGCCCTGGAAGCACAGATACGCAGTATTTT	CASSLAPPSPGSTDTQYF
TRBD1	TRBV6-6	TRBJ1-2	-	TGTGCCATCTACAGGGACAGCAAGCCTTATGGCTACACCTTC	CAIYRDSKPYGYTF
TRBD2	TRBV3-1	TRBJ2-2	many	TGTGCCAGCAGCCAACTAGCTAGCGGGAGCGACAGCGGGGAGCTGTTTTTT	CASSQLASGSDSGELFF
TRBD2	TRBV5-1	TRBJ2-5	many	TGCGCCAGCAGCTCTCCAGACGTTAAGCGGGGGGAAGAGACCCAGTACTTC	CASSSPDVKRGEETQYF
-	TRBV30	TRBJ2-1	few	TGTGCCTGGAGTTTAAGCTCCCTCTCCTACAATGAGCAGTTCTTC	CAWSLSSLSYNEQFF
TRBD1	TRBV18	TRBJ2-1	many	TGTGCCAGCTCAGCCGGGACAGGGAACAATGAGCAGTTCTTC	CASSAGTGNNEQFF
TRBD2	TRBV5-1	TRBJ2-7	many	TGCGCCAGCAGCAACCTAGCGGGGGAACGTCGCTACGAGCAGTACTTC	CASSNLAGERRYEQYF
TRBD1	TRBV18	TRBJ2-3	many	TGTGCCAGCTCCCCAACCGGGACAGGGAGTTTGGATACGCAGTATTTT	CASSPTGTGSLDTQYF
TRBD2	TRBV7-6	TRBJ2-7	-	TGTGCCAGCAGCCCCCGACTAGCGGGCAACGAGCAGTACTTC	CASSPRLAGNEQYF
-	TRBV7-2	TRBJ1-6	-	TGTGCCAGCAGCTTAGCGCCGAGATCCAAACCGAGCTCCTATAATTCACCCCTCCACTTT	CASSLAPRSKPSSYNSPLHF
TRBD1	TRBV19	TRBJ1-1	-	TGTGCCAGTAGATCCGGGACAGGGGGCATTTGGAACACTGAAGCTTTCTTT	CASRSGTGGIWNTEAFF
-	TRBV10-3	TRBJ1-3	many	TGTGCCATCAGTACAGGGACCCTAGCTGGAAACACCATATATTTT	CAISTGTLAGNTIYF
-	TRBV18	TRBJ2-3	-	TGTGCCAGCTCACCATCACTAGTTCAGGGCACAGATACGCAGTATTTT	CASSPSLVQGTDTQYF
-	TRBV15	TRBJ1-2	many	TGTGCCACTAACGACCCCCGGACGAACTATGGCTACACCTTC	CATNDPRTNYGYTF
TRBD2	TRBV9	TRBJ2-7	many	TGTGCCAGCAGCGTAGAGGTAGCGGGAGTATCCGAGCAGTACTTC	CASSVEVAGVSEQYF
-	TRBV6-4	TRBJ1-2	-	TGTGCCAGCAGTGACAGGGGCTATGGCTACACCTTC	CASSDRGYGYTF
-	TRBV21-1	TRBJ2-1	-	TGTGCCAGCAGCAAAGCGCGAACTAGCGGGAGTAAAAAGTTCAATGAGCAGTTCTTC	CASSKARTSGSKKFNEQFF
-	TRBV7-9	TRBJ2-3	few	TGTGCCAGCAGCTTCGGAACGGGGGTGACTAGACAATCCCGAAGCACAGATACGCAGTATTTT	CASSFGTGVTRQSRSTDTQYF
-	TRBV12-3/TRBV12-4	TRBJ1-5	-	TGTGCCAGCACAGGGGGCAATCAGCCCCAGCATTTT	CASTGGNQPQHF
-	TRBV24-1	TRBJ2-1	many	TGTGCCACCGAGGGTATGACCTACAATGAGCAGTTCTTC	CATEGMTYNEQFF
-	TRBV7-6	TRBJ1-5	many	TGTGCCAGCAGCCAGAGGCTCGGAGAGCCCCAGCATTTT	CASSQRLGEPQHF
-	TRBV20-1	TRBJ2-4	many	TGCAGTGCCAGAAGAAACATTCAGTACTTC	CSARRNIQYF
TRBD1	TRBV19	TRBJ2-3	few	TGTGCCAGTACCCGATCCGGGACAGGTGGCAATCAGCCCCAGTATTTT	CASTRSGTGGNQPQYF
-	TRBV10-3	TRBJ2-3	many	TGTGCCATCAGTGACCGTCAGGGCACAGATACGCAGTATTTT	CAISDRQGTDTQYF
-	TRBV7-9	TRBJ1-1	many	TGTGCCAGCAGCTCTCTTTCCGGGGCCACTGAAGCTTTCTTT	CASSSLSGATEAFF
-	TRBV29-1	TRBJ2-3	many	TGCAGCGTTCTCGCGGGCAACACAGATACGCAGTATTTT	CSVLAGNTDTQYF
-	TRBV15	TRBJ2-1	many	TGTGCCACCAGCAGGCCCCCGACCTTCCTTTTCTTC	CATSRPPTFLFF
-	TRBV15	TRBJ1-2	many	TGTGCCACCAGCAGGGCTGAGAACTATGGCTACACCTTC	CATSRAENYGYTF
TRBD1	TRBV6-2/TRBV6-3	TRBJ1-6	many	TGTGCCAGCAGTTACACCACAGGGGTTAATTCACCCCTCCACTTT	CASSYTTGVNSPLHF
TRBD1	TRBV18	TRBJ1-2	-	TGTGCCAGCTCACCTTCGGACAGGGCCCATGGCTACACCTTC	CASSPSDRAHGYTF
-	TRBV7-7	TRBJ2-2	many	TGTGCCAGCAGCTTAGGTGTTGGGACCGGGGAGCTGTTTTTT	CASSLGVGTGELFF
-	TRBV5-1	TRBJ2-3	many	TGCGCCAGCAGCTCCGGGGACACAGATACGCAGTATTTT	CASSSGDTDTQYF
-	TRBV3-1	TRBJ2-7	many	TGTGCCAGCAGCCAAGATCTTTTCCGGACTGCGACCGAGCAGTACTTC	CASSQDLFRTATEQYF
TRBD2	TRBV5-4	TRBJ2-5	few	TGTGCCAGCAGCTCGGGACTAGAAGAGACCCAGTACTTC	CASSSGLEETQYF
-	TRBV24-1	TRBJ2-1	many	TGTGCCACCTCGATGAGCGGTTACAATGAGCAGTTCTTC	CATSMSGYNEQFF
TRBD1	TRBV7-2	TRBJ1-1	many	TGTGCCAGCAGTCGAAAGGGGGCGGGGCCGGCTTTCTTT	CASSRKGAGPAFF
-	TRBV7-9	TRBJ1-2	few	TGTGCCAGCAGCTTAGTAGGCCTCTATGGCTACACCTTC	CASSLVGLYGYTF
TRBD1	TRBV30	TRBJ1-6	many	TGTGCCTGGAGCCGGGACAGATATAATTCACCCCTCCACTTT	CAWSRDRYNSPLHF
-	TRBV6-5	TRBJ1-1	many	TGTGCCAGCAGTCGCGAAAGCAGGGGCGCGGCTTTCTTT	CASSRESRGAAFF
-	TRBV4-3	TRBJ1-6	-	TGCGCCAGCAGCCAAGATCAGGGAGTGAGATCACCCCTCCACTTT	CASSQDQGVRSPLHF
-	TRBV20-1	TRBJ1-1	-	TGCAGTGCTAAGAGGACAAGGTGGAACACTGAAGCTTTCTTT	CSAKRTRWNTEAFF
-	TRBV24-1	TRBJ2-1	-	TGTGCCACCAGTGACAGGAGAAATGAGCAGTTCTTC	CATSDRRNEQFF
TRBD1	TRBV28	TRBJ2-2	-	TGTGCCAGCAGATCACAGGGGACCTCTGCCGGGGAGCTGTTTTTT	CASRSQGTSAGELFF
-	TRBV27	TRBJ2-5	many	TGTGCCAGCTTACGGACAGGACGGGGGTTGGAGACCCAGTACTTC	CASLRTGRGLETQYF
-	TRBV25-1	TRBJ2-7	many	TGTGCCAGCATTCGGAGGGCGAGGCCATTC	CASIRRARPF
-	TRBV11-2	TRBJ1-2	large	TGTGCCAGCAGCTCCCAGCAGGGGACCTATGGCTACACCTTC	CASSSQQGTYGYTF
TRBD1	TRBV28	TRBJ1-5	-	TGTGCCAGCATCACCGGGACAGGGGAGCCCCAGCATTTT	CASITGTGEPQHF